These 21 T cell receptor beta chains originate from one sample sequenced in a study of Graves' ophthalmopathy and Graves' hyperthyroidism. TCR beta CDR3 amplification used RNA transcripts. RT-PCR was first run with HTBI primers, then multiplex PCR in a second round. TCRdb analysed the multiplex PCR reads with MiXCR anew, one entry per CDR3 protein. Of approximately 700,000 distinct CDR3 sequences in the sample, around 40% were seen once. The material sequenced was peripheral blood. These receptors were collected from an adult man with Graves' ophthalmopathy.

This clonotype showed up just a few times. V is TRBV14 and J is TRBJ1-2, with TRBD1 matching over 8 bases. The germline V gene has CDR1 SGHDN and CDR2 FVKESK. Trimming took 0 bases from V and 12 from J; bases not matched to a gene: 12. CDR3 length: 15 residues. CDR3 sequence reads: CASSQDYLDRDVNTF. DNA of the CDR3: TGTGCCAGCAGCCAAGATTATCTGGACAGGGACGTGAACACCTTC.

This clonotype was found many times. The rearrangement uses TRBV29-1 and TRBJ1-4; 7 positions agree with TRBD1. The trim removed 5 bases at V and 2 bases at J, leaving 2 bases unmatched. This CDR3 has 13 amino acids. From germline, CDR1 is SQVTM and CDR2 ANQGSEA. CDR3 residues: CSVQTGTNEKLFF. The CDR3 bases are TGCAGCGTTCAGACAGGGACTAATGAAAAACTGTTTTTT.

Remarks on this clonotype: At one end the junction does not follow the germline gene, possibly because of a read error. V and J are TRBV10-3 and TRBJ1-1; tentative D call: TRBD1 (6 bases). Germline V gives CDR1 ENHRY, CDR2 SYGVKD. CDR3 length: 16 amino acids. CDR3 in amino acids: CASSKRQDSLNTEAFF. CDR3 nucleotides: TGTGCCAGCAGTAAAAGACAGGACTCCTTGAACACTGAAGCTTTCTTT.

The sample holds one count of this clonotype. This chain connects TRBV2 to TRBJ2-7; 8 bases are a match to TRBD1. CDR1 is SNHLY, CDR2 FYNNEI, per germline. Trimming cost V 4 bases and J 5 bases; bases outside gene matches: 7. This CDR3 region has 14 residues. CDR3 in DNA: TGTGCCAGCAGTGTAAGGACAGGGTCTGACGAGCAGTACTTC. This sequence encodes CASSVRTGSDEQYF.

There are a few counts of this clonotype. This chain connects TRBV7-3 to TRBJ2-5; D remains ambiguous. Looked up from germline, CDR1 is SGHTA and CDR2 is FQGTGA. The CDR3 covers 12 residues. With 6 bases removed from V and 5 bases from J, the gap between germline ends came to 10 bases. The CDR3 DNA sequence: TGTGCCAGCAGTAACGGTATGGAGACCCAGTACTTC. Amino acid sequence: CASSNGMETQYF.

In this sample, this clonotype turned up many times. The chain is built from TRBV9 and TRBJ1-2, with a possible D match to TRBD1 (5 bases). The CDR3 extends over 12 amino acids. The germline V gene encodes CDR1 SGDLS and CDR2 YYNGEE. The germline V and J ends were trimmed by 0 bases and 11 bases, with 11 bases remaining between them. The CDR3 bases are TGTGCCAGCAGCGTAGGACAGTTGGGTTACACCTTC. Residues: CASSVGQLGYTF.

The CDR3, as DNA: TGTGCCAGCAGTCGGAAATCGGACACTGAAGCTTTCTTT. Protein: CASSRKSDTEAFF. The gene calls are TRBV12-3 or TRBV12-4 and TRBJ1-1, with D unresolved. The CDR3 contains 13 residues. The ends were cut back, 5 bases at V and 3 bases at J, with 10 bases in the middle.

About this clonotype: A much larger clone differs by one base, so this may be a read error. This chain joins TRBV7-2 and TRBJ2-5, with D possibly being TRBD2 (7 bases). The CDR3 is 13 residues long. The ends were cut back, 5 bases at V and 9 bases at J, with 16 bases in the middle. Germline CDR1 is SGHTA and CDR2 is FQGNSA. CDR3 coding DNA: TGTGCCAGCAGCATAAGTCGGGGGGCGGCCCAGTACTTC. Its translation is CASSISRGAAQYF. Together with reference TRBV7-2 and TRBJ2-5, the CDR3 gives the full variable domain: GAGVSQSPSNKVTEKGKDVELRCDPISGHTALYWYRQSLGQGLEFLIYFQGNSAPDKSGLPSDRFSAERTGGSVSTLTIQRTQQEDSAVYLCASSISRGAAQYFGPGTRLLVL.

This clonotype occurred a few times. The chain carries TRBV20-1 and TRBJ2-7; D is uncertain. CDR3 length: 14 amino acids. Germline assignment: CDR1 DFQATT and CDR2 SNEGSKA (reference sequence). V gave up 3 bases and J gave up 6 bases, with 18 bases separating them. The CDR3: CSASAEGDPGEQYF. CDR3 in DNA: TGCAGTGCTAGCGCCGAAGGCGACCCGGGCGAGCAGTACTTC.

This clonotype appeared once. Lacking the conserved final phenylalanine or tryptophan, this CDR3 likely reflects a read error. The CDR3 sequence is CASSLGHINTEAFS. The CDR3 DNA sequence: TGTGCCAGCAGCTTAGGGCACATCAACACTGAAGCTTTCTCT. The chain links TRBV7-2 to TRBJ1-1; D remains unclear. The V end was cut by 1 base, the J end by 2 bases, with 8 bases between. This CDR3 has 14 amino acids. In germline, CDR1 is SGHTA, CDR2 FQGNSA.

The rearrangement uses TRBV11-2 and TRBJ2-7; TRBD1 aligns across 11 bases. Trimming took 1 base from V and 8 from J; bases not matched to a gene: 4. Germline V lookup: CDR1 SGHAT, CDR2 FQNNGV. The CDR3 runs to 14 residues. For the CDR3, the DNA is TGTGCCAGCAGCTTAGCCGGGACAGGGGGTAAGCAGTACTTC. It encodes CASSLAGTGGKQYF.

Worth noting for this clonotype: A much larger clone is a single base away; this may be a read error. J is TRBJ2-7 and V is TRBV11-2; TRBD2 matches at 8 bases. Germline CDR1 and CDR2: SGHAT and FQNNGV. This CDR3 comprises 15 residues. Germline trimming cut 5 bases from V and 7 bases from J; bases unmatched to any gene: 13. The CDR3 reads CASSIAPGGSVEQYF. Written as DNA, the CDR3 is TGTGCCAGCAGCATCGCCCCGGGGGGGTCCGTTGAGCAGTACTTC.

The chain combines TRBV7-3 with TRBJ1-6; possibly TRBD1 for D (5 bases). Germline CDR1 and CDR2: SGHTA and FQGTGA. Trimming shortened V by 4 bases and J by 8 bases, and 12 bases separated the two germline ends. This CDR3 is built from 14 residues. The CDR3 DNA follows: TGTGCCAGCAGCTCCTCAGGGCAGGATTCACCCCTCCACTTT. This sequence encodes CASSSSGQDSPLHF.

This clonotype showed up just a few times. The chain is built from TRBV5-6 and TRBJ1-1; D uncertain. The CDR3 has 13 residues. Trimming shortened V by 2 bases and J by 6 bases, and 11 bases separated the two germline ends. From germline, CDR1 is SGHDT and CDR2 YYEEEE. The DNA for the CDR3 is TGTGCCAGCAGCTTAGCCCTTCTATCTGAAGCTTTCTTT. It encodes CASSLALLSEAFF.

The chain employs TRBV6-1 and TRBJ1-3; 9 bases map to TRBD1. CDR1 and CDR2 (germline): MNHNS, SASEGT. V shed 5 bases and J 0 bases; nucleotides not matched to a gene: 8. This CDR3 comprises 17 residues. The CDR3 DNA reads TGTGCCAGCAGTTATACGACAGGGGGTATCTCTGGAAACACCATATATTTT. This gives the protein CASSYTTGGISGNTIYF.

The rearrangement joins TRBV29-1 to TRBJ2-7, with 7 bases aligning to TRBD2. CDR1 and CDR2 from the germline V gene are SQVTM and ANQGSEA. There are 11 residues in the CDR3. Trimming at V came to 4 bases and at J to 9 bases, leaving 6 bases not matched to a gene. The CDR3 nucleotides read TGCAGCGTTGTTGCGGGAGAAAGGCAGTACTTC. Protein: CSVVAGERQYF.

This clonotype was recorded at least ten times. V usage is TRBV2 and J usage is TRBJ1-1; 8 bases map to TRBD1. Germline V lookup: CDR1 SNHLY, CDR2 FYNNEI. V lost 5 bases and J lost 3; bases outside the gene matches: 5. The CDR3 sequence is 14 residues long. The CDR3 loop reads CASSTHRGYTEAFF. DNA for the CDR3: TGTGCCAGCAGTACACACAGGGGGTACACTGAAGCTTTCTTT. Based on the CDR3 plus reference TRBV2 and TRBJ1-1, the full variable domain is EPEVTQTPSHQVTQMGQEVILRCVPISNHLYFYWYRQILGQKVEFLVSFYNNEISEKSEIFDDQFSVERPDGSNFTLKIRSTKLEDSAMYFCASSTHRGYTEAFFGQGTRLTVV.

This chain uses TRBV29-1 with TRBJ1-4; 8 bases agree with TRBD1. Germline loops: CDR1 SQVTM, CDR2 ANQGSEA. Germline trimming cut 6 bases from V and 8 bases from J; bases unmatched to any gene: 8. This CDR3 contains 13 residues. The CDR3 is CSVTGQGGEKLFF. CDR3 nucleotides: TGCAGCGTGACCGGACAGGGCGGGGAAAAACTGTTTTTT.

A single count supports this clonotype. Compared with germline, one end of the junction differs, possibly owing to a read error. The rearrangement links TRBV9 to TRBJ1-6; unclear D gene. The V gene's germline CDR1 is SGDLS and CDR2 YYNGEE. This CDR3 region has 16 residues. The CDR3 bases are TGCGCCAGCAGTGAATACGAGGAACCCTATAATTCACCCCTCCACTTT. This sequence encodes CASSEYEEPYNSPLHF.

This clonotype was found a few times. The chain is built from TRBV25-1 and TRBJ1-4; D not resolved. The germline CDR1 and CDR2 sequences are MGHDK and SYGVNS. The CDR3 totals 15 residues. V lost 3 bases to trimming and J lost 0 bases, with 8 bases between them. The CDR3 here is CASSDSAATNEKLFF. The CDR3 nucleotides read TGTGCCAGCAGTGATAGTGCCGCAACTAATGAAAAACTGTTTTTT.

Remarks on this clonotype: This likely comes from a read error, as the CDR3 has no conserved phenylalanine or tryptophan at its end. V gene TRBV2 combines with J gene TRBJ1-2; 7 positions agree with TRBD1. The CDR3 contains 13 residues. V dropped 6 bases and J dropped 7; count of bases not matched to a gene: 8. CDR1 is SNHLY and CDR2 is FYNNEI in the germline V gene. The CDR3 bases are TGTGCCAGCAGCGGGACAGTCCTGGCTGGCTACACCTCC. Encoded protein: CASSGTVLAGYTS.